This passage covers 5 T cell receptor beta chains from one sample sequenced in a study of control samples from healthy donors and cancer patients. Method: immunoSEQ multiplex PCR; TCRdb's copy keeps in-frame clones and lacks some. Among some 74,000 clones listed, around 80% were seen once. Sample: blood. Every receptor here comes from a man between 60 and 75 years old in good health.

The chain uses TRBV21-1 and TRBJ1-4; the table's D call, TRBD1, has no DNA check behind it. TRBV21-1 is recorded as a pseudogene. The CDR3 runs 20 residues. The CDR3 sequence is CASSKRRTAYEWSTWEKLFF. The CDR3, as DNA: TGTGCCAGCAGCAAAAGGAGGACAGCCTATGAATGGAGTACCTGGGAAAAACTGTTTTTT.

The chain carries TRBV2 and TRBJ2-3; TRBD1 agrees at 12 bases. Germline V gene sequence: CDR1 SNHLY, CDR2 FYNNEI. The length of the CDR3 is 15 residues. V shed 6 bases and J 3 bases; nucleotides not matched to a gene: 4. The DNA for the CDR3 is TGTGCCAGCAGGGGACAGGGGGCTTTGACAGATACGCAGTATTTT. Encoded protein: CASRGQGALTDTQYF.

J is TRBJ2-3 and V is TRBV7-8; D ambiguous. The germline V and J ends were trimmed by 6 bases and 2 bases, with 15 bases remaining between them. CDR1 is SGHVS and CDR2 is FQNEAQ in the germline V gene. There are 15 residues in the CDR3. The CDR3 sequence is CASRQGTTFTDTQYF. The CDR3 region has the DNA TGTGCCAGCAGACAAGGAACCACCTTCACAGATACGCAGTATTTT.

This chain joins TRBV5-1 and TRBJ2-1, with 11 bases identical to TRBD2. V shed 2 bases, J shed 4 bases, and the junction held 5 bases outside the gene matches. The CDR3 contains 16 residues. Germline loops: CDR1 SGHRS, CDR2 YFSETQ. The CDR3 loop reads CASSLELAGVYNEQFF. CDR3 nucleotide sequence: TGCGCCAGCAGCTTAGAACTAGCGGGAGTTTACAATGAGCAGTTCTTC. Based on the CDR3 plus reference TRBV5-1 and TRBJ2-1, the full variable domain is KAGVTQTPRYLIKTRGQQVTLSCSPISGHRSVSWYQQTPGQGLQFLFEYFSETQRNKGNFPGRFSGRQFSNSRSEMNVSTLELGDSALYLCASSLELAGVYNEQFFGPGTRLTVL.

V gene TRBV5-5 combines with J gene TRBJ2-3; 9 bases are a match to TRBD2. The V gene's germline CDR1 is SGHKS and CDR2 YYEKEE (reference sequence). CDR3 length: 16 amino acids. J was trimmed by 2 bases and V by 0 bases; bases with no gene match: 4. The CDR3 DNA follows: TGTGCCAGCAGCTTGGGGCTAGCGGGATTCACAGATACGCAGTATTTT. The encoded protein is CASSLGLAGFTDTQYF.